This T cell receptor (beta chain) originates from a study of control samples from healthy donors and cancer patients. Profiled with immunoSEQ multiplex PCR; TCRdb holds only in-frame clones, not every one. Among tens of thousands of clones listed, 80% to 95% were seen once. Germline V gene sequence: CDR1 MNHNS, CDR2 SASEGT. This CDR3 contains 12 residues. The V and J ends lost 2 bases and 4 bases respectively, with 3 bases between them. The source is a woman aged 50 to 65 in good health. The gene calls are TRBV6-1 and TRBJ2-1; no reliable D call. Sequenced sample: blood. Written as DNA, the CDR3 is TGTGCCAGCAGTGAAAGGTACAATGAGCAGTTCTTC. Translating it yields CASSERYNEQFF.